One and the same sample provided the 10 T cell receptor beta chains below, sequenced in a study of T cell changes during pregnancy in multiple sclerosis. Sequenced by immunoSEQ multiplex PCR; TCRdb stores in-frame clones only, minus some. The repertoire has fewer than 90,000 clones, roughly 93% of them found once; the top ten carry under 1.5%. Here the sequenced sample was peripheral blood, taken in the third trimester of pregnancy. These receptors were obtained from a female donor in good health, enrolled as a control in a pregnancy study.

The chain carries TRBV5-1 and TRBJ2-5; 8 bases agree with TRBD2. The CDR3 is made up of 17 amino acids. Germline V gene sequence: CDR1 SGHRS, CDR2 YFSETQ. With 3 bases clipped from V and 1 base from J, the junction kept 11 bases outside the gene matches. In DNA form, the CDR3 reads TGCGCCAGCAGCTCACCCCCGGGACTAGTGGGCCAAGAGACCCAGTACTTC. Translated: CASSSPPGLVGQETQYF.

The V and J genes are TRBV13 and TRBJ2-3; the D gene is possibly TRBD2 (6 bases). V lost 5 bases, J lost 6 bases, and 9 bases lay in between. Germline V gene data show CDR1 as PRHDT and CDR2 as FYEKMQ (reference sequence). CDR3 length: 12 amino acids. Here the CDR3 reads CASSIGTDTQYF. The CDR3 region has the DNA TGTGCCAGCAGCATTGGGACTGATACGCAGTATTTT.

The CDR3 region is CASSRTTSGSYEQYF. The CDR3 nucleotides read TGTGCCAGCAGTCGCACGACTAGCGGCTCCTACGAGCAGTACTTC. This sequence joins TRBV6-5 and TRBJ2-7; TRBD2 matches 9 bases. The CDR3 is 15 residues long. The germline V gene encodes CDR1 MNHEY and CDR2 SVGAGI. The J segment lost 0 bases and the V segment lost 5 bases, leaving 5 bases of the junction unmatched.

This clone appeared a few times. This sequence joins TRBV7-2 and TRBJ1-2; D is unclear. CDR3 length: 14 amino acids. Per the germline V gene, CDR1 is SGHTA and CDR2 is FQGNSA. The V gene lost 1 base and the J gene lost 4 bases, with 10 bases spanning the gap. The CDR3 loop is CASSLVHEGYGYTF. Written as DNA, the CDR3 is TGTGCCAGCAGCTTAGTACACGAGGGCTATGGCTACACCTTC.

V usage is TRBV5-1 and J usage is TRBJ1-1, with 7 positions matching TRBD1. Germline V lookup: CDR1 SGHRS, CDR2 YFSETQ. V was pared by 7 bases and J by 3 bases, with 9 bases of the junction left unmatched. The CDR3 has 14 amino acids. CDR3 sequence: CASATGQDHTEAFF. For the CDR3, the DNA is TGCGCCAGCGCTACCGGACAGGATCACACTGAAGCTTTCTTT.

The chain joins TRBV18 to TRBJ2-7; a possible D gene is TRBD1 (6 bases). Trimming removed 2 bases at V and 4 bases at J, with 15 bases between. This CDR3 region has 15 residues. Germline V gene data show CDR1 as KGHSH and CDR2 as LQKENI. CDR3 loop: CASSPGAGGGYEQYF. The CDR3 DNA reads TGTGCCAGCTCACCAGGAGCTGGGGGCGGTTACGAGCAGTACTTC. Full variable domain (outside the CDR3, taken from reference TRBV18 and TRBJ2-7): NAGVMQNPRHLVRRRGQEARLRCSPMKGHSHVYWYRQLPEEGLKFMVYLQKENIIDESGMPKERFSAEFPKEGPSILRIQQVVRGDSAAYFCASSPGAGGGYEQYFGPGTRLTVT.

The V gene is TRBV6-5, the J gene TRBJ2-1, with 8 bases lining up with TRBD2. CDR1 is MNHEY, CDR2 SVGAGI, per germline. V lost 2 bases and J lost 7; bases outside the gene matches: 7. This CDR3 is 15 amino acids long. DNA for the CDR3: TGTGCCAGCAGTTACACGGCGGGGGGATGGAATGAGCAGTTCTTC. Protein: CASSYTAGGWNEQFF.

V and J are TRBV29-1 and TRBJ2-1, with D hard to call. The germline V and J ends were trimmed by 5 bases and 5 bases, with 7 bases remaining between them. The CDR3 extends over 11 amino acids. CDR1 and CDR2 (germline): SQVTM, ANQGSEA. The CDR3 DNA follows: TGCAGCGTTCGCGAGGACAATGAGCAGTTCTTC. The encoded protein is CSVREDNEQFF.

The CDR3 reads CASSLDRTGGPDSYEQYF. DNA for the CDR3: TGTGCCAGCAGCTTAGATAGGACAGGGGGCCCTGATTCCTACGAGCAGTACTTC. The rearrangement joins TRBV11-2 to TRBJ2-7; 11 bases line up with TRBD1. The CDR3 runs to 18 residues. The ends lost 0 bases at V and 1 base at J; junction bases unmatched: 8. Germline CDR1 and CDR2: SGHAT and FQNNGV.

This sequence joins TRBV6-5 and TRBJ2-7; 8 bases are shared with TRBD1. This CDR3 region has 14 residues. The trim removed 6 bases at V and 0 bases at J, leaving 4 bases unmatched. Germline assignment: CDR1 MNHEY and CDR2 SVGAGI. This chain's CDR3 is CASRGDRRSYEQYF. CDR3 bases: TGTGCCAGCAGGGGGGACAGGCGCTCCTACGAGCAGTACTTC.